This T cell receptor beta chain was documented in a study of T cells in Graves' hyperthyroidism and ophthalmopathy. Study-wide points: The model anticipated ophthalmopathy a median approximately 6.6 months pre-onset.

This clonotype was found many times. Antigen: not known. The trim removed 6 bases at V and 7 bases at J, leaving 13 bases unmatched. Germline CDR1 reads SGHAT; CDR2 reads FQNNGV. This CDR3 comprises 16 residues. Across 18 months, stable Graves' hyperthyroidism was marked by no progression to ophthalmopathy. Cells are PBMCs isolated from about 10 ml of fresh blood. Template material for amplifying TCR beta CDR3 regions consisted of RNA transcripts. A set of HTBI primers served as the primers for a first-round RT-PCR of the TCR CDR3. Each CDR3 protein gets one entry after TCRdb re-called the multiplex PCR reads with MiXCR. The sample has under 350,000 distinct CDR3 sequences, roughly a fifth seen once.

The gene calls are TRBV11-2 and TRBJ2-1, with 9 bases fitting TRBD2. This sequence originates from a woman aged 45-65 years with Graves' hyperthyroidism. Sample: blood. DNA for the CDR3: TGTGCCAGCAGGAAAGCGGGAGGAATTACATTGAATGAGCAGTTCTTC. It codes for CASRKAGGITLNEQFF.